This T cell receptor beta chain stems from a study of blood T cell repertoires in COVID-19. The germline CDR1 and CDR2 sequences are MNHEY and SVGAGI. The CDR3 consists of 14 residues. Losses at the gene ends were 6 bases for V and 1 base for J; bases not matched to a gene: 4. Study processing details: Estimated nucleated cell counts came from reference gene primer amplification. Clones were sequenced by immunoSEQ multiplex PCR, and TCRdb holds only the in-frame ones, with some missing. The V and J calls and clone size come from that table; D and trimming were worked out from the DNA. The table shows some 260,000 clones, with 82% occurring only once.

The receptor was isolated from a woman aged 18-35 years with acute or convalescent COVID-19. The rearrangement links TRBV6-5 to TRBJ1-1, with TRBD1 identical over 8 bases. The sample comprised peripheral blood. CDR3 sequence: CASSPQGGNTEAFF. In nucleotides, the CDR3 is TGTGCCAGCAGCCCACAGGGGGGGAACACTGAAGCTTTCTTT.